Sequencing of this TCR beta chain was carried out in a study of cytomegalovirus exposure and HLA in healthy donors (dated by TCRdb to about 2017). In the study overall: An earlier analysis of 587 of the donors reported approximately 300 Gb of sequence data and 117 million unique TCR beta sequences obtained from around 190 million T cells. The number of donors typed differed by locus, with about 629-630 for A, B, C, DRB1 and DQB1, around 560 for DQA1, some 570 for DPA1, and some 450 for DPB1. Class I and class II HLA loci were covered by the typing at four-digit resolution. To study patterns of TCR occurrence, a later analysis re-analyzed previously published TCR beta repertoires from 500 to 850 donors and added high-resolution HLA genotyping. About 300 gigabases of sequencing data and 91 million or so unique TCR sequences made up an early release that covered 500 to 650 HLA-typed donors. In the later analysis, no new phenotypic data were used to find candidate immune exposures; instead, reliance was placed on TCR beta sequences and their occurrence across donors. Donor age, sex, ethnicity and CMV serostatus were collected together with the repertoire data. To predict cytomegalovirus infection status, the study combined high-throughput TCR immunosequencing, statistical association of individual TCRs with disease status, and machine learning. Every discovery cohort repertoire had been produced on one sequencing platform. The genetic ancestry cluster associated with self-reported Caucasian donors included about 84% of the 398 genotyped donors. Using immunosequencing, the study profiled T cell repertoires from around 670 subjects and related those repertoires to cytomegalovirus serostatus. In a later genetic analysis, genome-wide SNP genotypes for about 65% of the 666 donors were used, and that subset was treated as a discovery cohort. About 5 DR-DQ haplotypes were handled as single units for association and clustering, since linkage in the cohort was strong. Besides the first cohort of around 670 subjects, a separate validation cohort made up of roughly 120 different subjects was used. The study aimed to test whether signatures of past pathogen exposure could be identified by cataloging public T cell receptors. An earlier analysis of 587 of the donors used high-throughput TCR beta sequencing to judge whether each TCR beta V gene segment behaved as functional or pseudogenic. Among 350 to 400 genotyped donors of the cohort, an average of approximately 230,000 unique TCR beta nucleotide sequences were sequenced per donor, roughly 18% of them non-productive.

Results and caveats for the whole study, not just this receptor: A later analysis reported that several top co-occurrence clusters appeared linked to parvovirus B19, influenza, CMV and Epstein-Barr virus. At a false discovery rate of 0.05, a later analysis linked some 17,000 TCR beta sequences to specific HLA alleles. Broadly in line with IMGT annotations, most TCR beta V segments showed up in productive rearrangements about 87% or about 30% of the time in an earlier analysis of 587 of the donors. In a later genetic analysis, fewer N-insertions in productive TCRs were reported among donors in an Asian-associated ancestry cluster than the approximately 670-donor mean. A cluster of highly shared sequence variants was judged likely to be a technical artifact of the sequencing pipeline. Roughly uniform sequencing depth across donors was assumed in presence/absence analyses, although this assumption may not hold. In a later analysis, most CMV-associated TCR beta chains were found to appear HLA-restricted, with HLA associations seemingly driven largely by CMV exposure. The authors suggested that the approach could potentially be extended to other disease states and immunological phenotypes. In vitro tests confirmed that a few of the cytomegalovirus-associated TCR beta chains recognize cytomegalovirus antigens. The cohort was sequenced for TCR beta chains only, and without alpha or paired-chain data the features that could be detected were limited. V-gene and J-gene trimming of TCR beta chains was associated with a missense DCLRE1C variant in a later genetic analysis, and the association was replicated in an independent cohort. Because HLA typing was missing for some donors at each locus, association tests included only the typed subset. The only immune exposure information available for the cohort was CMV serostatus. Correlated functional status among segregating V segments might reflect linkage disequilibrium, but an unknown experimental factor could not be ruled out. Assigning TCR associations to individual alleles was difficult when HLA alleles, especially DR and DQ, strongly co-occurred. According to a later analysis, TCR association rates differed among HLA loci, with DRB1 alleles showing the most associated TCRs and HLA-C alleles showing the fewest. In both the original and validation cohorts, the classifier was reported to diagnose cytomegalovirus status with high specificity and sensitivity. Because counts were too low, roughly 16 rarely observed V segments, including chromosome 9 orphons, were excluded from the earlier analysis of several hundred of the donors. A further reported finding was that TCR beta sequences accurately predicted the HLA-A and HLA-B alleles for most subjects in the first cohort. While some public TCRs were present in many individuals, most TCR sequences turned up only very rarely across donors. In a later analysis, HLA-associated TCR beta chains showed more clonal expansion and lower generation probabilities than non-associated chains that were equally common. Some IMGT-functional V segments, including TRBV6-2 and TRBV6-3, could not be distinguished by the 87-base-pair reads and were therefore excluded. A total of some 180 TCR beta chains were listed by the study as associated with cytomegalovirus.

The CDR3 covers 20 residues, taking in both the cysteine and the phenylalanine. Only CDR3 DNA remains: 60 bases, in frame from the first base. The V end gives up 3 bases and the J end 0 bases, leaving 14 bases in the junction not matched to a gene. CDR1 and CDR2, looked up from the germline V gene, are MGHRA and YSYEKL. Concerning this clone itself: What antigen it recognizes has not been identified. No base qualities exist here, and no much larger clone lies one base off it.

The cohort consisted of 670 or so healthy bone marrow donors. At the time of sampling, every cohort member was nominally healthy, though immune exposures that went unrecorded were likely present. The donor was CMV seronegative and belonged to the group of 350 or so seronegative cohort members. Each donor provided a peripheral blood sample, and peripheral blood mononuclear cells were used for TCR beta sequencing. Genomic DNA was extracted from the blood cell samples with the Qiagen DNeasy Blood Extraction Kit. Libraries were prepared through the immunoSEQ multiplex PCR assay. A mixture of 60 forward primers for TCR Vbeta segments and 13 reverse primers for TCR Jbeta segments was used in the multiplex PCR. The CDR3 region of rearranged TCR beta genes was amplified from genomic DNA by a multiplex PCR assay. Amplified TCR beta libraries were sequenced as 87-base-pair reads on the Illumina HiSeq System. As for the original processing: In a later analysis, some 80 million unique TCR beta chains were counted across the 500 to 700 repertoires, and roughly 11 million of these chains were shared by at least two donors. Raw reads were error-corrected and collapsed into unique sequences with a nearest-neighbor algorithm that merged closely related sequences to remove PCR and sequencing errors. CDR3 sequences were aligned to IMGT reference sequences to assign V, D and J gene segments. For a sequence to be retained, at least a six-nucleotide match to both a V gene segment and a J gene segment was required. Rearrangements were classified as productive when the CDR3 lacked stop codons and remained in frame with V and J, and all other rearrangements were classified as non-productive. CDR3 was defined according to IMGT convention as the region running from the second conserved V-encoded cysteine to the conserved J-encoded phenylalanine. Sequences without an unambiguous match to a single V gene segment were excluded from the earlier analysis of about 640 of the donors. In an earlier analysis of roughly 600 of the donors, a V segment was called functional when productive rearrangements were above 56.7%, and segregating when the standard deviation between donors exceeded 5%. A statistical classification framework was built for diagnosing cytomegalovirus status from the catalog of TCR beta chain sequences. V and J gene assignment, in a later analysis, came from comparing TCR nucleotide sequences with IMGT/GENE-DB human TR gene sequences. Using the TCRdist pipeline, a later analysis assigned CDR3 sequences along with most-parsimonious VDJ recombination scenarios. In a later analysis, every TCR beta chain was defined by the combination of its CDR3 amino acid sequence and its V-gene family, and reads without a unique V-gene family were dropped. In a later analysis, approximately 640 highly shared, low-generation-probability nucleotide sequences were removed to address suspected cross-contamination and a sequencing artifact. In a later analysis, a clonal expansion index was calculated for each public chain from normalized within-repertoire ranks of inferred template counts. Generation probabilities in a later analysis came from a VDJ recombination model fitted to out-of-frame rearrangements, and those results were checked against IGoR. In a later analysis, TCR-TCR, TCR-HLA and TCR-CMV co-occurrence was scored with hypergeometric tests, and a repertoire-size bias correction was applied to TCR pairs. False discovery rates were estimated in a later analysis by permuting HLA or CMV assignments 20 times. In a later analysis, co-occurring TCRs were grouped using DBSCAN, and TCRdist sequence similarity was added for clustering within HLA-allele-positive subsets. Co-occurrence clustering excluded repertoires with fewer than 30,000 or more than 120,000 public chains, plus five with anomalous nucleotide sharing. What TCRdb holds here is the immuneACCESS table cut down to in-frame rearrangements. Part of the clones is not present; checked against another copy, under half of the missing clones reflect an unresolved V gene, and the others are unexplained. The V and J calls and clone size are taken from that table; D and trimming were inferred from the DNA. The table for this sample lists approximately 220,000 clones; less than 85% of them were counted only once. Of the sample, 0.55% to 0.75% is held by the ten largest clones.

The sequence came from a young man in good health and CMV-seronegative. Sequenced material: PBMCs. The chain uses TRBV4-1 and TRBJ2-4; TRBD1 lines up with 10 middle nucleotides. The CDR3 sequence is CASSHHFGTGEAVAKNIQYF. The base sequence is TGCGCCAGCAGCCATCATTTCGGGACAGGGGAAGCCGTAGCCAAAAACATTCAGTACTTC.